This T cell receptor (beta chain) originates from a study of blood T cell repertoires in COVID-19 (TCRdb year 2020). Study-wide context: Samples from collaborators originated in the United States, Italy and Spain and spanned both the acute and convalescent phases of COVID-19. The prospective study material was composed of cDNA or gDNA derived from T cells, B-cell-depleted T cells, or PBMCs. Subjects who had been exposed to COVID-19, were actively infected with it, or had recovered from it provided the deeply sampled blood TCRbeta repertoires that made up the dataset. The repertoires were released in a freely available public database intended as a resource for research on the immune response to SARS-CoV-2. Samples were obtained from the ongoing ImmuneRACE study (first 160 participants) and from 1,200 or so subjects provided by 6 global collaborators. The sample metadata nearly always contained a de-identified subject ID, COVID-19 status, age in years and sex. HLA class I and class II types, where available, came from metadata supplied by the sample provider rather than from assay-based typing. The paper as a whole reports these results and caveats: How much clinical and demographic metadata was included differed by source and by participant, and the metadata was provided uncurated.

Collaborating institutions collected whole blood in K2EDTA tubes following their own protocols. Collaborator samples were shipped for TCRbeta analysis as frozen whole blood, isolated PBMCs, or DNA extracted from either sample type. TCRbeta CDR3 regions were amplified from genomic DNA by means of the immunoSEQ Assay, a bias-controlled multiplex PCR. As for the original processing: Within the assay, amplification of reference gene primers was used to estimate how many nucleated cells each sample contained. To quantify the absolute abundance of each unique TCRbeta CDR3 rearrangement, sequence reads were collapsed and filtered. Productive Simpson clonality was computed per sample as the square root of Simpson's diversity index over productive rearrangements. As stored in TCRdb, this immuneACCESS dataset retains in-frame rearrangements with V and J assigned. A fraction of the clones does not appear; measured against another copy, unresolved V genes explain less than half of the discrepancy, and the remainder lacks a known reason. V and J calls and clone size are those listed in that table; D and trimming were worked out from the DNA. The sample data list more than 250,000 clones, and about 86% of these were observed just once. Jointly, the top ten make up 1% to 1.5% of the sample.

Concerning this clone: Its antigen is not yet known. No much larger clonotype is one base removed from it; base qualities were not supplied.

CDR1 and CDR2 (LGHDT, YNNKEL) derive from the germline V gene (reference sequence). Trimming costs V 1 base and J 4 bases, and their ends lie 7 bases apart. The CDR3, cysteine through phenylalanine, is 13 amino acids long. The read is trimmed to its CDR3 DNA, 39 bases read in frame from base 1. What was sequenced was peripheral blood. The clonotype was recovered from a woman between 45 and 65 years old with acute or convalescent COVID-19. The V and J genes are TRBV3-1 (or the pseudogene TRBV3-2) and TRBJ1-2; the D gene assignment is ambiguous. The CDR3 region: CASSQGARYGYTF. The nucleotide sequence reads TGTGCCAGCAGCCAAGGGGCCCGCTATGGCTACACCTTC.